The table lists the clone carrying this T cell receptor beta chain with many counts. The antigen is unknown. This sample was included in a study of regulatory T cells in long-lasting Graves disease. Study context: Graves' cases, newly diagnosed, had used antithyroid drugs under 3 months. Findings and caveats of the study: Among persistent patients, a larger number of public clonotypes were shared (approximately 3,000) than among newly diagnosed patients (around 980).

This CDR3 has 15 residues. Trimming shortened V by 2 bases and J by 4 bases, and 14 bases separated the two germline ends. As to time point: newly diagnosed GD, antithyroid drugs for less than 3 months. Researchers made the TCR library from RNA that was extracted from PBMCs. Relying on iRepertoire HTBI primers and Arm-PCR of CDR3 regions, the team built TCR beta libraries. TCRdb independently ran MiXCR on the multiplex PCR reads; one entry per CDR3 protein. The sample records a few hundred thousand distinct CDR3 sequences, 15% being singletons. These records were also assigned to another study, of T cells in Graves' hyperthyroidism and ophthalmopathy.

The source is a woman in her forties with Graves disease. The source was peripheral blood mononuclear cells (PBMCs), collected at new diagnosis, from a patient treated with antithyroid drugs. The rearrangement links TRBV12-3 or TRBV12-4 to TRBJ1-1; no clear D. In DNA, the CDR3 is TGTGCCAGCAGTTTAATACTGGGGAGTCGCACTGAAGCTTTCTTT. Translated: CASSLILGSRTEAFF.